This entry lists 25 T cell receptor beta chains sequenced from one sample in a study of persistence of HIV-infected CD4 T cells (dated by TCRdb to 2020 to 2021). This specimen's treatment or condition label, per the study, means: suppressive antiretroviral therapy. Cells were stimulated with lysates of CMV-infected fibroblasts at about 9.6 ug/mL. Memory populations depleted of antigen-responding cells were obtained by sorting nonresponding CD40L-negative CD69-negative CD45RO-high memory CD4+ T cells. These receptors' targets are unknown. TCRbeta repertoires were sequenced from genomic DNA with the immunoSEQ hsTCRB assay version 4 in survey mode. Here the immuneACCESS table is served through TCRdb, limited to in-frame sequences with V and J called. Missing clones are a known gap in these copies; in checked studies unresolved V genes cover under half, and the rest lacks a known reason. Counted in this sample were fewer than 40,000 clones; 82% of them appeared once. Jointly, the top ten make up 5% to 7.5% of the sample.

The sample in question was CD4+ T cells sorted from PBMCs after approximately 20-hour stimulation, obtained from a patient who received antiretroviral therapy. The cell subset or site tag for this specimen amounts to: CD40L-CD69- CD45RO-high memory CD4 T cells not responding to CMV lysate. The receptors here all came from an adult woman with HIV who was CMV-seropositive.

This clone has just one count. V is TRBV29-1 and J is TRBJ2-7; no clear D. V was clipped by 4 bases and J by 1 base, with 11 bases between them. Germline lookup yields CDR1 SQVTM and CDR2 ANQGSEA. The CDR3 contains 13 residues. This CDR3 is CSVVSPVSYEQYF. CDR3 sequence (DNA): TGCAGCGTTGTCTCCCCGGTATCCTACGAGCAGTACTTC.

The rearrangement joins TRBV12-3 or TRBV12-4 to TRBJ1-6; D possibly corresponds to TRBD1 (5 bases). The CDR3 is 12 amino acids. V lost 3 bases, J lost 11 bases, and 8 bases lay in between. CDR3 nucleotides: TGTGCCAGCAGTTTGGGGGTACCACCCCTCCACTTT. Its translation: CASSLGVPPLHF.

This rearrangement joins TRBV7-9 to TRBJ1-1; weak D call: TRBD1 (5 bases). Germline V gene sequence: CDR1 SEHNR, CDR2 FQNEAQ (reference sequence). This CDR3 has 14 amino acids. The ends were cut back, 4 bases at V and 8 bases at J, with 17 bases in the middle. CDR3 coding DNA: TGTGCCAGCAGCTCCCTCCTTGGGACCCGAGAAGCTTTCTTT. Protein: CASSSLLGTREAFF.

The V call is TRBV2, the J call TRBJ1-5; D is unresolved. Germline lookup yields CDR1 SNHLY and CDR2 FYNNEI. V was shortened by 7 bases and J by 2 bases, with 15 bases between the two germline ends. CDR3 length: 15 residues. The CDR3 bases are TGTGCCAGCACACCCCTCGCAGGTGGCAATCAGCCCCAGCATTTT. Amino acid sequence: CASTPLAGGNQPQHF.

The V gene is TRBV29-1, the J gene TRBJ2-7, with D maybe TRBD2 (6 bases). Germline V gene sequence: CDR1 SQVTM, CDR2 ANQGSEA. The CDR3 is made up of 13 amino acids. Trimming removed 6 bases at V and 3 bases at J, with 15 bases between. Written as DNA, the CDR3 is TGCAGCGTGTCAGAGCGGGTGGGCTACGAGCAGTACTTC. Translated, it gives CSVSERVGYEQYF.

The chain couples TRBV19 to TRBJ1-5; TRBD1 is a possible D gene (5 bases). The V gene's germline CDR1 is LNHDA and CDR2 SQIVND (reference sequence). Trimming removed 6 bases from V and 5 bases from J, with 17 bases in between. The CDR3 runs to 15 residues. CDR3 bases: TGTGCCAGTAGCACGACAGCAGGGCTGCATCAGCCCCAGCATTTT. Its protein product is CASSTTAGLHQPQHF. Using reference TRBV19 and TRBJ1-5 for the parts outside the CDR3, the full variable domain is DGGITQSPKYLFRKEGQNVTLSCEQNLNHDAMYWYRQDPGQGLRLIYYSQIVNDFQKGDIAEGYSVSREKKESFPLTVTSAQKNPTAFYLCASSTTAGLHQPQHFGDGTRLSIL.

This chain connects TRBV10-1 to TRBJ2-7; D could derive from TRBD1 or TRBD2 (5 bases each). Germline values: CDR1 WNHNN, CDR2 SYGVQD (reference sequence). Trimming stripped 2 bases from V and 6 bases from J, with 17 bases between. The CDR3 is 15 residues long. The CDR3 loop reads CASSEGGRGRSEQYF. In DNA form, the CDR3 reads TGCGCCAGCAGTGAGGGGGGTCGTGGACGTAGCGAGCAGTACTTC.

This sequence joins TRBV7-2 and TRBJ1-2; 9 positions match TRBD1. This CDR3 is 20 amino acids long. Germline V gives CDR1 SGHTA, CDR2 FQGNSA. J lost 4 bases, V lost 0 bases, and 18 bases had no gene match. CDR3 in DNA: TGTGCCAGCAGCTTAGCGTTATTCCCCGGGACAGGGCCGTCACCCTATGGCTACACCTTC. Amino acids: CASSLALFPGTGPSPYGYTF. The whole variable domain, filled in from reference TRBV7-2 and TRBJ1-2, reads GAGVSQSPSNKVTEKGKDVELRCDPISGHTALYWYRQSLGQGLEFLIYFQGNSAPDKSGLPSDRFSAERTGGSVSTLTIQRTQQEDSAVYLCASSLALFPGTGPSPYGYTFGSGTRLTVV.

The chain recombines TRBV5-1 with TRBJ2-3, with 10 bases matching TRBD2. V was clipped by 4 bases and J by 0 bases; unmatched bases: 5. The CDR3 is made up of 16 amino acids. Per germline, CDR1 SGHRS and CDR2 YFSETQ. In DNA form, the CDR3 reads TGCGCCAGCAGCCCGTCGACTAGCGGGAGCACAGATACGCAGTATTTT. Amino acid sequence: CASSPSTSGSTDTQYF.

V is TRBV24-1 and J is TRBJ1-2, with TRBD1 as a possible D gene (6 bases). The CDR3 length is 14 residues. Per the germline V gene, CDR1 is KGHDR and CDR2 is SFDVKD. Trimming shortened V by 3 bases and J by 3 bases, and 10 bases separated the two germline ends. The CDR3 is CATSDETGHYGYTF. CDR3 DNA sequence: TGTGCCACCAGTGATGAGACAGGACACTATGGCTACACCTTC.

The rearrangement uses TRBV5-1 and TRBJ1-1; D is unclear. The V gene's germline CDR1 is SGHRS and CDR2 YFSETQ. The CDR3 runs to 12 residues. Trimming shortened V by 5 bases and J by 1 base, and 6 bases separated the two germline ends. The CDR3 coding sequence is TGCGCCAGCAGAAGGGAGAACACTGAAGCTTTCTTT. Amino acid sequence: CASRRENTEAFF.

The chain couples TRBV6-6 to TRBJ1-2; 7 nucleotides align to TRBD1. J lost 8 bases, V lost 6 bases, and 9 bases had no gene match. From germline, CDR1 is MNHNY and CDR2 SVGAGI (reference sequence). The CDR3 runs to 13 residues. CDR3 sequence reads: CASSRQGMEGYTF. CDR3 DNA: TGTGCCAGCAGCAGACAGGGAATGGAGGGCTACACCTTC.

This chain links TRBV20-1 with TRBJ1-1; D remains ambiguous. This CDR3 is 13 amino acids long. Per germline, CDR1 DFQATT and CDR2 SNEGSKA (reference sequence). Trimming left V 4 bases short and J 5 bases short, with 14 bases between. The CDR3: CSATDLGPTEAFF. The CDR3 nucleotides read TGCAGTGCTACTGATCTAGGGCCGACTGAAGCTTTCTTT.

Here the CDR3 reads CASSPEGFSYEQYF. CDR3 coding DNA: TGTGCCAGCAGTCCCGAGGGTTTCTCCTACGAGCAGTACTTC. V gene TRBV6-6 combines with J gene TRBJ2-7, with D perhaps matching TRBD2 (5 bases). The germline gives CDR1 MNHNY, CDR2 SVGAGI (reference sequence). CDR3 size: 14 residues. With 5 bases removed from V and 0 bases from J, the gap between germline ends came to 11 bases.

The table lists this clone with a count of one. The genes are TRBV5-1 and TRBJ2-7, with 9 positions matching TRBD1. CDR1 and CDR2 from the germline V gene are SGHRS and YFSETQ. The V segment lost 2 bases and the J segment 2 bases; nucleotides outside the gene matches: 5. The CDR3 covers 15 residues. CDR3 in DNA: TGCGCCAGCAGCTTTCAACAGGGGGCCACCTACGAGCAGTACTTC. Protein sequence: CASSFQQGATYEQYF.

CDR3 in DNA: TGTGCCAGCAGCTTGTTCCTAGCAGATACGCAGTATTTT. Protein product: CASSLFLADTQYF. V is TRBV5-6 and J is TRBJ2-3, with no clear D. V was pared by 1 base and J by 4 bases, with 7 bases between. Germline-derived CDR1 and CDR2 are SGHDT and YYEEEE. The length of the CDR3 is 13 residues.

The V gene is TRBV3-1 (or the pseudogene TRBV3-2), the J gene TRBJ1-4, with TRBD1 as a possible D gene (5 bases). The CDR3 runs to 16 residues. Per the germline V gene, CDR1 is LGHDT and CDR2 is YNNKEL (reference sequence). V was pared by 4 bases and J by 2 bases, with 14 bases between. The CDR3 here is CASSPTGTPTNEKLFF. DNA of the CDR3: TGTGCCAGCAGCCCTACCGGGACCCCCACTAATGAAAAACTGTTTTTT.

This clone was seen only a few times. This chain connects TRBV6-6 to TRBJ1-5; weak D call: TRBD1 (5 bases). The CDR3 length is 15 residues. Looked up from germline, CDR1 is MNHNY and CDR2 is SVGAGI (reference sequence). Trimming left V 4 bases short and J 5 bases short, with 15 bases between. For the CDR3, the DNA is TGTGCCAGCAGTTCTCCCGGGGGAATAGATCAGCCCCAGCATTTT. It codes for CASSSPGGIDQPQHF.

This sequence joins TRBV2 and TRBJ1-1, with D unclear. V gave up 6 bases and J gave up 5 bases, with 16 bases separating them. The CDR3 loop spans 14 amino acids. CDR1 and CDR2 (germline): SNHLY, FYNNEI. For the CDR3, the DNA is TGTGCCAGCAGCGACTTTTTAGGAGGGACTGAAGCTTTCTTT. Translation: CASSDFLGGTEAFF. The whole variable domain, remainder taken from reference TRBV2 and TRBJ1-1, is EPEVTQTPSHQVTQMGQEVILRCVPISNHLYFYWYRQILGQKVEFLVSFYNNEISEKSEIFDDQFSVERPDGSNFTLKIRSTKLEDSAMYFCASSDFLGGTEAFFGQGTRLTVV.

V is TRBV28 and J is TRBJ1-3, with a weak D call TRBD1 (5 bases). The V gene lost 5 bases and the J gene lost 14 bases, with 22 bases spanning the gap. CDR1 and CDR2 (germline): MDHEN, SYDVKM. The CDR3 spans 14 residues. As DNA, the CDR3 is TGTGCCAGCAGTGATGTATTAGGGGCGCGCGAGGTATATTTT. Protein sequence: CASSDVLGAREVYF. The full variable domain, rest sourced from reference TRBV28 and TRBJ1-3, is DVKVTQSSRYLVKRTGEKVFLECVQDMDHENMFWYRQDPGLGLRLIYFSYDVKMKEKGDIPEGYSVSREKKERFSLILESASTNQTSMYLCASSDVLGAREVYFGEGSWLTVV.

This clone was detected a few times. The chain carries TRBV6-1 and TRBJ2-4; possibly TRBD1 or TRBD2 for D (5 bases each). The CDR3 totals 13 residues. V lost 3 bases and J lost 9, with 12 bases in between. CDR1 MNHNS and CDR2 SASEGT come from the germline V gene. The CDR3 DNA is TGTGCCAGCAGTGACGAGGGGCTGGGCATTCAGTACTTC. Its protein product is CASSDEGLGIQYF.

The chain uses TRBV6-5 and TRBJ1-1; D unclear. CDR1 and CDR2 from the germline V gene are MNHEY and SVGAGI. The CDR3 sequence is 14 residues long. V was trimmed by 5 bases and J by 3 bases, leaving 13 bases between them. The CDR3 nucleotides read TGTGCCAGCAGTCATCAGTTTGGCGACACTGAAGCTTTCTTT. Translated: CASSHQFGDTEAFF.

The chain employs TRBV4-3 and TRBJ2-5, with 10 nucleotides matching TRBD2. Unmatched junction bases numbered 9, after V lost 0 bases and J lost 14 bases. The CDR3 runs to 14 residues. Germline V gives CDR1 LGHNA, CDR2 YSLEER. CDR3 in amino acids: CASSQEALAGIVYF. Here the CDR3 DNA reads TGCGCCAGCAGCCAAGAGGCACTAGCGGGGATTGTTTACTTC.

The rearrangement joins TRBV7-3 to TRBJ2-2; TRBD2 agrees at 12 bases. Germline-derived CDR1 and CDR2 are SGHTA and FQGTGA. With 5 bases clipped from V and 5 bases from J, the junction kept 0 bases outside the gene matches. The CDR3 has 14 amino acids. As DNA, the CDR3 is TGTGCCAGCAGCGGACTAGCGGGAACCGGGGAGCTGTTTTTT. It codes for CASSGLAGTGELFF.

The CDR3 DNA is TGCGCCAGCAGCCCCGGATGGGACAACCGTAACTATGGCTACACCTTC. Amino acids: CASSPGWDNRNYGYTF. V and J are TRBV5-1 and TRBJ1-2; TRBD1 is a possible D gene (6 bases). This CDR3 spans 16 amino acids. V was shortened by 4 bases and J by 1 base, with 17 bases between the two germline ends. Germline lookup yields CDR1 SGHRS and CDR2 YFSETQ.